A selection of T cell receptor beta chains follows, all from one sample in a study of blood T cell repertoires in COVID-19. Generated by immunoSEQ multiplex PCR, the TCRdb table keeps only in-frame clones and is missing some. The sample lists a few hundred thousand clones, about nine tenths occurring once. The material sequenced was PBMCs or T cells enriched from blood (not recorded which). These receptors all stem from a human donor in a cohort exposed to, infected with or recovered from COVID-19 (not recorded which). The donor label of this sample is uncertain. The CDR3 runs from the conserved cysteine through the conserved F or W.

v_gene,len,j_gene,CDR3aa
TRBV19,15,TRBJ2-4,CASSMGQLTKNIQYF
TRBV5-5,14,TRBJ1-4,CASSLGGSGEKLFF
TRBV18,15,TRBJ1-3,CASSPRGLTGNTIYF
TRBV4-1,14,TRBJ2-2,CASSRDSNTGELFF
TRBV30,13,TRBJ1-2,CAWSNRGLGGYTF
TRBV13,15,TRBJ1-6,CASSLSGQINSPLHF
TRBV5-6,15,TRBJ1-2,CASSEINRGNYGYTF
TRBV9,14,TRBJ2-1,CASSVATWDSEQFF
TRBV7-9,11,TRBJ2-5,CASSFLETQYF
TRBV6-5,13,TRBJ2-7,CASTGGAWYEQYF
TRBV7-6,18,TRBJ2-7,CASSLEGGAGGPAYEQYF
TRBV5-5,14,TRBJ2-2,CASSLAANTGELFF
TRBV28,12,TRBJ1-2,CASIREGKGYTF
TRBV18,17,TRBJ2-3,CASSPPGLAGGVDTQYF
TRBV27,16,TRBJ1-2,CASSLNRQGIHYGYTF
TRBV5-4,14,TRBJ2-7,CANDTDGIPYEQYF
TRBV6-5,15,TRBJ1-1,CASSRTGGSNTEAFF
TRBV4-3,15,TRBJ2-7,CASSQDRGFSYEQYF
TRBV6-5,15,TRBJ2-2,CASSSVKGDTGELFF
TRBV6-5,16,TRBJ1-2,CASSYQGRDKGSGYTF
TRBV27,15,TRBJ2-7,CASSLSGGRNYEQYF
TRBV2,15,TRBJ1-1,CASSKGLIRGAEAFF
TRBV6-5,15,TRBJ2-1,CASSYAGGSYNEQFF
TRBV25-1,13,TRBJ1-3,CASSALSGNTIYF
TRBV12-3/TRBV12-4,12,TRBJ1-1,CASHGEYTEAFF
TRBV19,15,TRBJ2-2,CASSGQQYRTGELFF
TRBV7-2,12,TRBJ1-2,CASSPPNYGYTF
TRBV7-9,12,TRBJ1-1,CASSPSVGEAFF
TRBV7-3,17,TRBJ1-5,CASSLNWGGRINQPQHF
TRBV5-1,15,TRBJ2-1,CASSLATGGPIEQFF
TRBV5-6,13,TRBJ1-1,CASSLSRNTEAFF
TRBV6-2/TRBV6-3,15,TRBJ1-2,CASSYSEVPNYGYTF
TRBV5-1,15,TRBJ1-1,CASSPTGVRNTEAFF
TRBV4-1,16,TRBJ2-1,CASSQGLLKEYNEQFF
TRBV2,15,TRBJ2-5,CASSDPEQGRETQYF
TRBV7-9,15,TRBJ2-7,CASSPNPGQGYEQYF
TRBV5-1,14,TRBJ1-3,CASSAGDYGNTIYF
TRBV5-6,12,TRBJ2-7,CASSRQGYEQYF
TRBV4-3,14,TRBJ1-2,CASSQGRGGYGYTF
TRBV12-1,16,TRBJ1-2,CASSFSWTAAPYGYTF
TRBV6-6,15,TRBJ1-2,CASSYEGLSNYGYTF
TRBV7-9,15,TRBJ1-4,CASSFSGQRGEKLFF
TRBV10-3,19,TRBJ2-3,CAISEVGLAGGDPTDTQYF